This T cell receptor beta chain is drawn from a study of T-cell memory formation after mild COVID-19. Looking at the study overall: Largely donor-specific TCR clusters were found. The study's findings and limits: Contracting CD8+ clones were enriched in EMRA, CD4+ mainly in CM and EM. The authors left the SARS-CoV-2 specificity of second-wave clones peaking on day 37 unconfirmed.

One entry per CDR3 protein results from TCRdb running MiXCR on the 5' RACE reads. The sample consists of about 210,000 distinct CDR3 sequences, under 30% of them appearing once. This clonotype has more than one count but fewer than ten. Antigen: not known. Trimming pared 1 base from V and 5 bases from J, leaving 14 bases between. The germline gives CDR1 MNHEY, CDR2 SVGAGI. CDR3 size: 16 residues. This sequence was found in an adult woman who had mild COVID-19 (a few samples of this study predate the infection). Cell type and time point are not known. Sequencing was done on a sample of PBMCs or a T cell subset sorted from them (not recorded which). The V and J genes are TRBV6-5 and TRBJ2-2; D may be TRBD2 (6 bases). CDR3 sequence (DNA): TGTGCCAGCAGTTACTGGAGACTAGGGCGTACCGGGGAGCTGTTTTTT. It encodes CASSYWRLGRTGELFF.